This TCR beta chain was sequenced for a study of regulatory T cells in long-lasting Graves disease. Germline lookup yields CDR1 SGHAT and CDR2 FQNNGV. V dropped 4 bases and J dropped 6; count of bases not matched to a gene: 10. The CDR3 consists of 15 residues. According to the study, TCR beta libraries were built with iRepertoire HTBI primers and CDR3-region Arm-PCR. TCRdb used MiXCR to reprocess the multiplex PCR reads, holding one entry per CDR3 protein. The profile shows 360,000 or so distinct CDR3 sequences, approximately 23% of them singletons. Time point here: persistent/refractory GD, antithyroid drugs over 5 years with positive TRAb. RNA isolated from PBMCs was used to make the TCR library. This clonotype was detected many times.

This TCR came from a woman aged 35 to 49 with Graves disease. The V call is TRBV11-2, the J call TRBJ2-7; TRBD1 aligns across 9 bases. Sequenced material: peripheral blood mononuclear cells (PBMCs), taken when the disease was refractory, from a patient treated with antithyroid drugs. The CDR3 DNA follows: TGTGCCAGCAGCTCGTGGGACAGGGAAAGAAGCGAGCAGTACTTC. Translating it yields CASSSWDRERSEQYF.